This TCR beta chain appears in the sequencing data of a study of PD-L1 blockade in urothelial cancer. The germline V gene encodes CDR1 MNHNS and CDR2 SASEGT. This CDR3 region has 15 residues. The ends lost 6 bases at V and 0 bases at J; junction bases unmatched: 3. Produced via immunoSEQ multiplex PCR; TCRdb's table is partial and in-frame only. The sample has approximately 37,000 clones; more than 70% are singletons. Patients yielded 1 to 8 samples each, pretreatment and on-treatment. The receptor was isolated from a man aged 60 to 75 with urothelial cancer. The specimen was PBMCs, collected around atezolizumab (anti-PD-L1) treatment. This chain uses TRBV6-1 with TRBJ2-4, with 9 bases matching TRBD1. In DNA form, the CDR3 reads TGTGCCAGCAGCGGACAGGGGTTAGCCAAAAACATTCAGTACTTC. This gives the protein CASSGQGLAKNIQYF.